Only a few counts were recorded for the clone carrying this T cell receptor (beta chain). Antigen specificity is unknown. The data derive from a study of CD8 T cells in ankylosing spondylitis. Study-level points and caveats: A number of the motif variants had already been described in reactive arthritis synovial fluid and blood. Disease-linked clones were found to be CD8+ and relatively rare in peripheral blood. It appeared that ankylosing spondylitis blood was characterized by a TCR beta motif of 8 or 9 highly homologous variants. From matched ankylosing spondylitis synovial fluid, disease-linked clones were reportedly recovered at significantly enriched levels.

CDR3 length: 17 residues. V was shortened by 0 bases and J by 3 bases, with 12 bases between the two germline ends. From germline, CDR1 is MGHRA and CDR2 YSYEKL. A quantitative 5'-RACE method, one with molecular barcodes, was used to make TCR beta libraries. TCRdb reprocessed the 5' RACE reads via MiXCR and lists one record per CDR3 protein. Of 100,000 or so distinct CDR3 sequences in the sample, about 8.1% were seen once. This clonotype was obtained from a male donor with ankylosing spondylitis. The sequencing input was blood, either unsorted or a sorted T cell fraction (not recorded which). The chain has TRBV4-1 and TRBJ2-6; D perhaps matches TRBD2 (5 bases). CDR3 nucleotides: TGCGCCAGCAGCCAAGATTTGAGGGTGAGTGGGGCCAACGTCCTGACTTTC. Its protein product is CASSQDLRVSGANVLTF.